This T cell receptor beta chain comes out of a study of cytomegalovirus exposure and HLA in healthy donors. Study-wide results and limits: A later analysis, which compared TCR beta chains of equal frequency, found the HLA-associated ones more clonally expanded. V- and J-gene trimming of TCR beta was linked (in a later analysis) to a missense DCLRE1C variant.

A word on this clone: No antigen is known for it.

It was with 60 Vbeta and 13 Jbeta primers that the PCR ran. Repertoires were generated with immunoSEQ multiplex PCR, while TCRdb's copy carries only in-frame clones and drops some. The table lists some 100,000 clones, about 70% of them singletons. Germline V gene data show CDR1 as LNHDA and CDR2 as SQIVND (reference sequence). There are 16 residues in the CDR3. The V gene end was trimmed by 7 bases and the J gene end by 1 base; junction bases not matched to a gene: 10. The receptor was isolated from a human donor in good health. The rearrangement joins TRBV19 to TRBJ2-3; 8 bases align to TRBD1. Sequenced: PBMCs. CDR3 nucleotide sequence: TGTGCCAGTAACCGACAGGGGATTAGGGGCACAGATACGCAGTATTTT. Translating it yields CASNRQGIRGTDTQYF.